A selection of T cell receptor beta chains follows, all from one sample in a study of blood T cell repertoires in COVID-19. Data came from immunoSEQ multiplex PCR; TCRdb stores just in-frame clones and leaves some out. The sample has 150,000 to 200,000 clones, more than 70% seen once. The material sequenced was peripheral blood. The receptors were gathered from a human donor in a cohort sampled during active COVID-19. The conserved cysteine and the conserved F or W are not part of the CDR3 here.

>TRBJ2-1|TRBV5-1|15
ASSLVSSGRPYNEQF
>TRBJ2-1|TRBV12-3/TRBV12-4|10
ASSPRRSEQF
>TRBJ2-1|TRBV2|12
ASSERSSYNEQF
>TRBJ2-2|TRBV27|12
ASSFGGYTGELF
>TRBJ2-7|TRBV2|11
ASSFGPSYEQY
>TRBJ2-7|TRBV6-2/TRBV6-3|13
ASSGLTGLSYEQY
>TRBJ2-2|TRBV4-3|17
ASSQKGPLAGGRAGELF
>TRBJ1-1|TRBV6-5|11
ATTGTGKTEAF
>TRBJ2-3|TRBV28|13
ASSSLVSLTDTQY
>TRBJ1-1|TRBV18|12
ASSPGMVNTEAF
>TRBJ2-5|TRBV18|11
ASSPQDKGTQY
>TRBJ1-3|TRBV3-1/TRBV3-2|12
ASSQDRAGNTIY
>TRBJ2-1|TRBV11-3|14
ASSLDNAGGRNEQF
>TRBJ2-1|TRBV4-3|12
ASSQDGGWNEQF
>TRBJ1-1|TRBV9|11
ASSVDVWGQAI
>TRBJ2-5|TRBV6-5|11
ASKVSGRETQY
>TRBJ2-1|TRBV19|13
ASSSQGSSYNEQF
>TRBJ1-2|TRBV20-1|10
SASTSSYGYT
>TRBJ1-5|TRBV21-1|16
ASSKSTPRSYSNQPQH
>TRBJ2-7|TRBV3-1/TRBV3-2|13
ASSQAGQATYEQY
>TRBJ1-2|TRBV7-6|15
ARDNLDRVFRGYGYT
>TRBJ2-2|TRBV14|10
ASSLVTGELF
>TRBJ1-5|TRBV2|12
ASRGRGLNQPQH
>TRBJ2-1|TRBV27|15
ASSVTGGEGFYNEQF
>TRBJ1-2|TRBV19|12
ASSTLTGDYGYT
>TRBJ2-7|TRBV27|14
ASSLSRGTSGSFSY
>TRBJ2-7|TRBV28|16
ASSVTGTSGRALKEQY
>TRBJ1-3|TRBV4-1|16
ASSQDRDRGYSGNTIY
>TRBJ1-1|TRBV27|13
ASSLHKGDLAEAF
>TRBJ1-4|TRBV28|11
ASSTMAAEKLF
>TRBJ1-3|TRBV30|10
AWSYRRDTIY
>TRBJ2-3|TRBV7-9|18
ASSRLTGIIGSPATDTQY
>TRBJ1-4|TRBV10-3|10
GRQELNEKLF
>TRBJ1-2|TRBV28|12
ASSFEGAGYGYT
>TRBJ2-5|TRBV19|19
ASSISAGQGFSYSSQETQY
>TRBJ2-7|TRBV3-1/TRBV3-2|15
ASSQVRRTGAKYEQY
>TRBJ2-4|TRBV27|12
ASSPYRGENIQY
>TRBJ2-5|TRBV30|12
AWRAQDRQETQY
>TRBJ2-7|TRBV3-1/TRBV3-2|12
ASSQYIGPYEQY
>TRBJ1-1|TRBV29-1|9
SVEEGTEAF
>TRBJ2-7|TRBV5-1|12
ASSPGTGTYEQY
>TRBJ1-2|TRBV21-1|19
ASLHVPLREVMGTGGSGYT
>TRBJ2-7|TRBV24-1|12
ATSEGQSSYEQY
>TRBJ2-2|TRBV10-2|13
ASSPGQGGTGELF
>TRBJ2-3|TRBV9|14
ASSNSGGAGRDTQY
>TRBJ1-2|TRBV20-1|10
SASRVDYGYT
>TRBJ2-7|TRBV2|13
ASRQLAGATYEQY
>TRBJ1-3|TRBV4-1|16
ASSQDRTRQGTGNTIY
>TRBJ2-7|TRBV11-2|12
ASSLARGSYEQY
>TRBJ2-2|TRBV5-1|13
ASSPQGANTGELF
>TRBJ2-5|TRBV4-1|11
ASSYRGRETQY
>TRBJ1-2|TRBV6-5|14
ASSWTGTSSNYGYT
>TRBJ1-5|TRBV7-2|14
ASSLDAGGYNQPQH
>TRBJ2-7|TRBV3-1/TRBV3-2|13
ASSRTRTSGSEQY
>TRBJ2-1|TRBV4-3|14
ASSQAPSEFYNEQF